One sample yielded the 14 T cell receptor beta chains listed below, sequenced in a study of T cell responses to AZD1222 COVID-19 vaccine. Some clones are missing from TCRdb's copy, which holds only in-frame ones; the method was immunoSEQ multiplex PCR. The sample yields some 160,000 clones, just under 95% seen once. The source was peripheral blood, collected on day 0 of AZD1222 vaccination. The receptors were gathered from an adult in good health.

V is TRBV5-4 and J is TRBJ1-6; D possibly corresponds to TRBD1 (5 bases). The germline CDR1 and CDR2 sequences are SGHNT and YYREEE (reference sequence). The CDR3 consists of 15 residues. V lost 0 bases, J lost 9 bases, and 13 bases lay in between. In DNA, the CDR3 is TGTGCCAGCAGCTTGGGGCGGGGGGAAGCTTCACCCCTCCACTTT. Translating gives CASSLGRGEASPLHF.

The chain combines TRBV5-1 with TRBJ2-1; 9 nucleotides match TRBD1. J was trimmed by 8 bases and V by 4 bases; bases with no gene match: 7. CDR1 and CDR2 (germline): SGHRS, YFSETQ. This CDR3 contains 14 residues. CDR3 sequence (DNA): TGCGCCAGCAGCGGGACAGGGTCGATTCATGAGCAGTTCTTC. Encoded protein: CASSGTGSIHEQFF.

The chain is built from TRBV2 and TRBJ1-2, with unresolved D. Germline V CDR1 and CDR2: SNHLY, FYNNEI. The V end was cut by 2 bases, the J end by 8 bases, with 6 bases between. The CDR3 sequence is 11 residues long. This CDR3 is CASSEYQGYTF. The CDR3 nucleotides read TGTGCCAGCAGTGAATATCAAGGCTACACCTTC.

CDR3 protein: CAISENGDQPQHF. DNA for the CDR3: TGTGCCATCAGTGAGAACGGGGATCAGCCCCAGCATTTT. The chain uses TRBV10-3 and TRBJ1-5, with D uncertain. CDR1 ENHRY and CDR2 SYGVKD come from the germline V gene. The CDR3 is 13 residues long. V lost 2 bases and J 5 bases, leaving 7 bases between the germline ends.

V gene TRBV10-3 combines with J gene TRBJ1-4; D uncertain. The V and J ends lost 10 bases and 8 bases respectively, with 17 bases between them. The CDR3 contains 13 residues. The germline gives CDR1 ENHRY, CDR2 SYGVKD. In nucleotides, the CDR3 is TGTGCCACCCTTAAAGCGGCGGGGGAAAAACTGTTTTTT. It translates to CATLKAAGEKLFF.

V and J are TRBV2 and TRBJ1-5; TRBD1 might be the D (6 bases). In germline, CDR1 is SNHLY, CDR2 FYNNEI. The CDR3 spans 13 residues. V lost 7 bases and J 5 bases, leaving 12 bases between the germline ends. CDR3 in DNA: TGTGCCAGCAATGGGGACACTCATCAGCCCCAGCATTTT. Residues: CASNGDTHQPQHF.

CDR3 region: CASSQETSRGNYGYTF. The CDR3, as DNA: TGTGCCAGCAGCCAAGAGACCTCTAGGGGGAACTATGGCTACACCTTC. The V gene is TRBV3-1 (or the pseudogene TRBV3-2), the J gene TRBJ1-2, with TRBD1 as a possible D gene (6 bases). The CDR3 has 16 amino acids. The ends were cut back, 0 bases at V and 2 bases at J, with 13 bases in the middle. CDR1 is LGHDT, CDR2 YNNKEL, per germline (reference sequence).

The chain combines TRBV19 with TRBJ1-2; D may be TRBD1 (5 bases). This CDR3 contains 15 residues. V lost 7 bases to trimming and J lost 3 bases, with 18 bases between them. The V gene's germline CDR1 is LNHDA and CDR2 SQIVND (reference sequence). The CDR3: CASTQGRVGDYGYTF. Written as DNA, the CDR3 is TGTGCCAGTACCCAGGGACGAGTAGGGGACTATGGCTACACCTTC.

The rearrangement links TRBV9 to TRBJ1-1; no firm D call. Trimming removed 4 bases from V and 1 base from J, with 5 bases in between. The V gene's germline CDR1 is SGDLS and CDR2 YYNGEE. The CDR3 loop spans 12 amino acids. CDR3 sequence: CASSPKNTEAFF. The CDR3 nucleotides are TGTGCCAGCAGCCCAAAGAACACTGAAGCTTTCTTT.

This chain uses TRBV3-1 (or the pseudogene TRBV3-2) with TRBJ2-5; 11 bases line up with TRBD2. The CDR3 runs 16 residues. CDR1 is LGHDT, CDR2 YNNKEL, per germline (reference sequence). V shed 6 bases and J 1 base; nucleotides not matched to a gene: 7. Here the CDR3 reads CASRPTSGGAQETQYF. The CDR3, as DNA: TGTGCCAGCAGACCCACTAGCGGGGGAGCCCAAGAGACCCAGTACTTC.

The V and J genes are TRBV2 and TRBJ1-1, with D possibly matching TRBD1 (5 bases). V was cut by 2 bases and J by 6 bases, with 13 bases left in between. The CDR3 runs to 14 residues. The V gene's germline CDR1 is SNHLY and CDR2 FYNNEI. The DNA for the CDR3 is TGTGCCAGCAGTGAATATGGGGGTTTGGCTGAAGCTTTCTTT. Encoded protein: CASSEYGGLAEAFF.

This sequence joins TRBV6-5 and TRBJ1-5, with a tentative D call TRBD1 (6 bases). Trimming removed 6 bases at V and 7 bases at J, with 19 bases between. Germline V gene sequence: CDR1 MNHEY, CDR2 SVGAGI. This CDR3 has 15 residues. Written as DNA, the CDR3 is TGTGCCAGCAGGGGCTCAGGGGAACCGAGCCAGCCCCAGCATTTT. Amino acids: CASRGSGEPSQPQHF.

The rearrangement joins TRBV19 to TRBJ1-1; D is unclear. V was shortened by 5 bases and J by 4 bases, with 14 bases between the two germline ends. This CDR3 contains 14 residues. In germline, CDR1 is LNHDA, CDR2 SQIVND (reference sequence). Written as DNA, the CDR3 is TGTGCCAGTAGTTCGAGACAAGCGGGCACTGAAGCTTTCTTT. Translation: CASSSRQAGTEAFF.

The chain couples TRBV9 to TRBJ2-2, with 12 bases matching TRBD2. Per germline, CDR1 SGDLS and CDR2 YYNGEE. Trimming cost V 4 bases and J 0 bases; bases outside gene matches: 7. CDR3 length equals 18 residues. The CDR3 DNA follows: TGTGCCAGCAGCTCGACTAGCGGGGGTCCCGCGAACACCGGGGAGCTGTTTTTT. Amino acid sequence: CASSSTSGGPANTGELFF.